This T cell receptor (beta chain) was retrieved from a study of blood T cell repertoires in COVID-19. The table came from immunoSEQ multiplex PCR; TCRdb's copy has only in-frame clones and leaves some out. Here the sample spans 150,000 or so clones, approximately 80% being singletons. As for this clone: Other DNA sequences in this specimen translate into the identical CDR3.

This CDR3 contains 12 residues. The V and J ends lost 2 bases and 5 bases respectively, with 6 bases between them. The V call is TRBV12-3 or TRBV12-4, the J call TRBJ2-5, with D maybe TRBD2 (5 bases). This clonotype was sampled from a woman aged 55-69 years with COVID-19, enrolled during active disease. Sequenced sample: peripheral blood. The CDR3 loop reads CASSLSGETQYF. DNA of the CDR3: TGTGCCAGCAGTTTATCGGGGGAGACCCAGTACTTC.